Listed below are T cell receptor beta chains from one sample, sequenced in a study of robustness of blood B and T cell sequencing. TCRdb re-called the PCR reads with MiXCR, one entry per CDR3 protein. The profile covers 3,000 to 4,000 distinct CDR3 sequences, with about 50% appearing a single time and 24% taken by the ten largest. The sequenced sample was peripheral blood. Receptors were obtained from a human donor in good health. The CDR3 runs from the conserved cysteine through the conserved F or W. D genes are given only for firm matches. Size is omitted from some rows. Given values are once, few, many or a class for expanded clones.

V gene	J gene	D gene	clone size	CDR3 protein	CDR3 DNA
TRBV24-1	TRBJ2-5	TRBD2	.	CATSESGGTQYF	TGTGCCACCAGTGAAAGCGGGGGGACCCAGTACTTC
TRBV15	TRBJ1-5	.	.	CATSREGPRGTQHF	TGTGCCACCAGCAGAGAGGGACCGAGAGGAACCCAGCATTTT
TRBV15	TRBJ2-1	.	.	CATSQRRRLDGVNEQFF	TGTGCCACCAGCCAACGCCGGCGACTAGATGGGGTCAATGAGCAGTTCTTC
TRBV6-2/TRBV6-3	TRBJ2-3	TRBD2	.	CASSYLGGWGTDTQYF	TGTGCCAGCAGTTACTTGGGGGGGTGGGGCACAGATACGCAGTATTTT
TRBV5-1	TRBJ2-3	TRBD2	.	CASSRDGGAYTQYF	TGCGCCAGCAGCCGGGACGGGGGGGCTTATACGCAGTATTTT
TRBV9	TRBJ2-3	.	.	CASSVGRGPDTQYF	TGTGCCAGCAGCGTAGGCCGGGGGCCAGATACGCAGTATTTT
TRBV12-3/TRBV12-4	TRBJ1-1	TRBD1	once	CASISKGGRVNTEAFF	TGTGCCAGCATTTCAAAAGGGGGCAGGGTGAACACTGAAGCTTTCTTT
TRBV20-1	TRBJ2-1	TRBD2	.	CSARGRGGNEQFF	TGCAGTGCTAGGGGTCGGGGGGGCAATGAGCAGTTCTTC
TRBV5-6	TRBJ2-7	.	.	CASSFTDSSYEQYF	TGTGCCAGCAGCTTTACAGACAGCTCCTACGAGCAGTACTTC
TRBV9	TRBJ2-3	.	.	CASSGQSGTDTQYF	TGTGCCAGCAGCGGACAGTCGGGGACAGATACGCAGTATTTT
TRBV10-3	TRBJ1-1	TRBD1	few	CAISPTGRNTEAFF	TGTGCCATCAGCCCGACAGGGAGGAACACTGAAGCTTTCTTT
TRBV2	TRBJ1-2	.	few	CASGESYGYTF	TGTGCCAGCGGTGAATCCTATGGCTACACCTTC
TRBV7-2	TRBJ1-5	TRBD1	.	CASSLLTGRVNQPQHF	TGTGCCAGCAGCTTATTGACAGGGAGGGTTAATCAGCCCCAGCATTTT
TRBV6-1	TRBJ2-3	TRBD2	large	CASSDGGGADTQYF	TGTGCCAGCAGTGATGGCGGGGGGGCAGATACGCAGTATTTT
TRBV7-3	TRBJ2-3	.	few	CASSLTTSWETDTQYF	TGTGCCAGCAGCTTAACGACTAGTTGGGAGACAGATACGCAGTATTTT
TRBV2	TRBJ2-4	.	.	CASSEGRGLAKNIQYF	TGTGCCAGCAGTGAGGGCAGGGGCCTAGCCAAAAACATTCAGTACTTC
TRBV20-1	TRBJ2-7	TRBD1	.	CSASGQGVYEQYF	TGCAGTGCAAGCGGACAGGGAGTTTACGAGCAGTACTTC
TRBV4-1	TRBJ2-6	.	.	CASSLSPRVGANVLTF	TGCGCCAGCAGCCTAAGTCCCAGGGTCGGGGCCAACGTCCTGACTTTC
TRBV20-1	TRBJ2-7	.	.	CSARMGGDEQYF	TGCAGTGCTAGAATGGGGGGCGACGAGCAGTACTTC
TRBV7-9	TRBJ2-2	.	few	CASSRVRPGELFF	TGTGCCAGCAGCCGCGTCCGTCCGGGGGAGCTGTTTTTT
TRBV5-1	TRBJ1-3	.	.	CASSSSSSGNTIYF	TGCGCCAGCAGCTCTTCGTCCTCTGGAAACACCATATATTTT
TRBV15	TRBJ2-1	TRBD2	.	CATKSGGALNEQFF	TGTGCCACCAAGAGCGGGGGGGCTCTCAATGAGCAGTTCTTC
TRBV30	TRBJ1-5	.	.	CAWSGYTANQPQHF	TGTGCCTGGAGCGGTTATACAGCAAATCAGCCCCAGCATTTT
TRBV6-1	TRBJ1-2	.	few	CASSRVRADGYTF	TGTGCCAGCAGTCGGGTAAGGGCGGATGGCTACACCTTC
TRBV28	TRBJ2-2	.	.	CASSLTSSGELFF	TGTGCCAGCAGTTTGACAAGTTCCGGGGAGCTGTTTTTT
TRBV7-6	TRBJ1-3	.	.	CASSLADRGSPGNTIYF	TGTGCCAGCAGCTTAGCTGATAGGGGTTCGCCTGGAAACACCATATATTTT
TRBV5-1	TRBJ2-1	TRBD2	.	CASSVPLAGGLNEQFF	TGCGCCAGCAGCGTGCCTCTAGCGGGGGGCCTCAATGAGCAGTTCTTC
TRBV11-2	TRBJ2-3	.	.	CASSFGGPNTDTQYF	TGTGCCAGCAGCTTTGGGGGTCCCAACACAGATACGCAGTATTTT
TRBV4-2	TRBJ1-1	TRBD1	.	CASSPGGRGRDTEAFF	TGTGCCAGCAGTCCAGGAGGCAGGGGGCGGGACACTGAAGCTTTCTTT
TRBV15	TRBJ2-1	TRBD1	few	CATGRDRGYNEQFF	TGTGCCACCGGGCGGGACAGGGGCTACAATGAGCAGTTCTTC
TRBV20-1	TRBJ2-1	.	few	CSATLATYNEQFF	TGCAGTGCTACTCTAGCGACCTACAATGAGCAGTTCTTC
TRBV7-6	TRBJ2-1	.	.	CASSLGRSQGNEQFF	TGTGCCAGCAGCTTAGGAAGGTCCCAAGGGAATGAGCAGTTCTTC
TRBV29-1	TRBJ1-1	.	.	CSGESRDSIAFF	TGCAGCGGTGAAAGCCGGGATTCCATAGCTTTCTTT
TRBV10-3	TRBJ2-1	TRBD1	.	CAIRETGDEQFF	TGTGCCATCAGGGAGACAGGGGATGAGCAGTTCTTC
TRBV5-1	TRBJ1-1	.	.	CASSLQGNTEAFF	TGCGCCAGCAGCTTACAGGGGAACACTGAAGCTTTCTTT
TRBV19	TRBJ1-2	.	.	CASSRGTGYGYTF	TGTGCCAGTAGTAGAGGTACGGGCTATGGCTACACCTTC
TRBV5-6	TRBJ2-7	.	.	CASSLALVQVAKSSYEQYF	TGTGCCAGCAGCTTGGCCCTGGTACAGGTTGCAAAATCCTCCTACGAGCAGTACTTC
TRBV20-1	TRBJ2-3	.	.	CSARDASSSDTQYF	TGCAGTGCTAGAGATGCAAGCTCCTCCGATACGCAGTATTTT
TRBV29-1	TRBJ2-7	.	.	CSVRQTYEQYF	TGCAGCGTTAGACAGACCTACGAGCAGTACTTC
TRBV11-3	TRBJ2-7	.	.	CASSLDPLNAQYF	TGTGCCAGCAGCTTAGATCCCTTAAACGCGCAGTACTTC
TRBV7-2	TRBJ1-2	TRBD1	few	CASSRRDRTYSNYGYTF	TGTGCCAGCAGCCGGCGGGACAGGACCTACTCTAACTATGGCTACACCTTC
TRBV27	TRBJ2-7	TRBD2	.	CASSSRSMGGYEQYF	TGTGCCAGCAGTTCCCGAAGCATGGGAGGGTACGAGCAGTACTTC
TRBV6-1	TRBJ2-7	.	.	CASTSRLYDYEQYF	TGTGCCAGCACCTCTCGCCTCTACGACTACGAGCAGTACTTC
TRBV11-3	TRBJ1-6	.	.	CASSARPGEGRNSPLHF	TGTGCCAGCAGCGCCCGCCCGGGGGAGGGAAGGAATTCACCCCTCCACTTT
TRBV4-1	TRBJ1-4	.	once	CASSRSGEKLFF	TGCGCCAGCAGCCGCTCGGGTGAAAAACTGTTTTTT
TRBV5-5	TRBJ2-1	.	large	CASSLDSYNEQFF	TGTGCCAGCAGCCTCGACAGTTACAATGAGCAGTTCTTC
TRBV7-6	TRBJ1-1	.	.	CASSSPFGGNTEAFF	TGTGCCAGCAGCTCCCCCTTCGGGGGCAACACTGAAGCTTTCTTT
TRBV7-2	TRBJ2-2	TRBD2	.	CASSSPSSGGTGELFF	TGTGCCAGCAGCTCCCCTTCTAGCGGGGGGACCGGGGAGCTGTTTTTT
TRBV10-1	TRBJ2-7	.	.	CASSAGTEAYEQYF	TGCGCCAGCAGCGCCGGGACCGAAGCCTACGAGCAGTACTTC
TRBV5-1	TRBJ2-7	TRBD1	.	CASSSPDRGEIEQYF	TGCGCCAGCAGCTCGCCGGACAGGGGAGAAATAGAGCAGTACTTC